The 8 T cell receptor beta chains in this list originate from one sample, sequenced in a study of blood T cells in healthy people across ages. A sample-barcoded 5' primer and a J-beta primer mix were used in a second PCR of roughly 6 to 11 cycles. TCRdb reprocessed the 5' RACE reads via MiXCR and lists one record per CDR3 protein. The sample lists around 1.7 million distinct CDR3 sequences, 28% occurring once. The sequenced sample consisted of blood. The receptors shown here come from a woman in her 30s in good health.

This clonotype showed up just a few times. The chain joins TRBV20-1 to TRBJ1-4, with D unresolved. The V gene lost 2 bases and the J gene lost 4 bases, with 8 bases spanning the gap. CDR1 and CDR2 from the germline V gene are DFQATT and SNEGSKA (reference sequence). The CDR3 length is 13 residues. The CDR3: CSARNLLNEKLFF. The CDR3 DNA reads TGCAGTGCTAGAAACCTACTTAATGAAAAACTGTTTTTT.

There are a few counts of this clonotype. This rearrangement joins TRBV15 to TRBJ1-4; D perhaps matches TRBD1 (5 bases). Trimming took off 0 bases at V and 7 bases at J, with 9 bases between the two ends. The CDR3 sequence is 14 residues long. Germline CDR1 reads LNHNV; CDR2 reads YYDKDF (reference sequence). The CDR3 DNA is TGTGCCACCAGCAGAGATCGAAGGGGTGAAAAACTGTTTTTT. As protein: CATSRDRRGEKLFF.

The V gene is TRBV11-2, the J gene TRBJ1-1, with 7 positions matching TRBD1. The germline V gene encodes CDR1 SGHAT and CDR2 FQNNGV. The CDR3 runs to 14 residues. The J segment lost 11 bases and the V segment lost 2 bases, leaving 11 bases of the junction unmatched. The CDR3 DNA is TGTGCCAGCAGCTTACGATACCGGCAGGGGGAGGCTTTCTTT. It yields the protein CASSLRYRQGEAFF.

This clonotype was detected only a few times. The chain links TRBV5-1 to TRBJ1-4; D uncertain. Trimming took 1 base from V and 6 from J, leaving 7 bases between them. Germline-derived CDR1 and CDR2 are SGHRS and YFSETQ. The CDR3 consists of 13 residues. As DNA, the CDR3 is TGCGCCAGCAGCTTGACAGATTATGAAAAACTGTTTTTT. It yields the protein CASSLTDYEKLFF.

The CDR3 region is CSASQGAGPDTQYF. CDR3 sequence (DNA): TGCAGTGCTAGCCAGGGGGCGGGTCCAGATACGCAGTATTTT. J is TRBJ2-3 and V is TRBV20-1; 8 nucleotides align to TRBD1. Germline assignment: CDR1 DFQATT and CDR2 SNEGSKA (reference sequence). There are 14 residues in the CDR3. With V trimmed by 3 bases and J by 4 bases, 6 bases remained unmatched.

The chain joins TRBV9 to TRBJ2-1, with TRBD2 matching 8 bases. This CDR3 is built from 14 residues. Germline V lookup: CDR1 SGDLS, CDR2 YYNGEE. The V gene end was trimmed by 7 bases and the J gene end by 4 bases; junction bases not matched to a gene: 7. In DNA, the CDR3 is TGTGCCAGCGAGAGGGTAGCGGGATACAATGAGCAGTTCTTC. Amino acid sequence: CASERVAGYNEQFF.

The sample holds a few counts of this clonotype. This chain joins TRBV12-3 or TRBV12-4 and TRBJ2-5; TRBD1 agrees at 10 bases. After removal of 8 bases from V and 5 bases from J, the junction contained 5 bases not matched to a gene. This CDR3 has 13 residues. CDR3 amino acids: CASRDRGRETQYF. CDR3 in DNA: TGTGCCAGCCGTGACAGGGGGCGGGAGACCCAGTACTTC.

CDR3: CSARSGGDNQPQHF. In DNA, the CDR3 is TGCAGTGCTAGATCTGGGGGGGACAATCAGCCCCAGCATTTT. The chain recombines TRBV20-1 with TRBJ1-5; a possible D gene is TRBD1 (5 bases). The V gene lost 2 bases and the J gene lost 3 bases, with 11 bases spanning the gap. The CDR3 extends over 14 amino acids. Germline CDR1 DFQATT, CDR2 SNEGSKA (reference sequence).